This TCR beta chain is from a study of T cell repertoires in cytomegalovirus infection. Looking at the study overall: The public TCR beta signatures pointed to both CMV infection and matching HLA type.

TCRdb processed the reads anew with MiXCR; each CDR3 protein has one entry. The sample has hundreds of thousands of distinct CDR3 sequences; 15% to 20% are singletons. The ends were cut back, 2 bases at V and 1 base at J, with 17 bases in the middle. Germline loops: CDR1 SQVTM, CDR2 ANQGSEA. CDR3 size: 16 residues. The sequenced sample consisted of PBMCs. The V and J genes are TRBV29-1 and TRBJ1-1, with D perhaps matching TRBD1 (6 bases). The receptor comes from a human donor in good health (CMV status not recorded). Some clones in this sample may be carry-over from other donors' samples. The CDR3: CSVETSGARGNTEAFF. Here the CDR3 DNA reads TGCAGCGTTGAAACATCAGGGGCGCGGGGGAACACTGAAGCTTTCTTT.